The 18 T cell receptor beta chains listed next were all sequenced from one sample in a study of shared clonotypes between healthy human individuals. Some clones are missing from TCRdb's copy, which holds only in-frame ones; the method was immunoSEQ multiplex PCR. The repertoire holds around 2.5 million clones, with more than 85% as singletons. The sample was naive CD4+ T cells from PBMCs. Subset described: CD45RA+ positively selected. These receptors were taken from a young man in good health. Some clones in this sample may be carry-over from other donors' samples.

The rearrangement joins TRBV15 to TRBJ2-7, with TRBD1 matching 7 bases. Germline-derived CDR1 and CDR2 are LNHNV and YYDKDF (reference sequence). The CDR3 extends over 17 amino acids. V dropped 0 bases and J dropped 1; count of bases not matched to a gene: 9. The CDR3: CATSREADRKISYEQYF. In DNA form, the CDR3 reads TGTGCCACCAGCAGAGAGGCGGACAGGAAAATATCCTACGAGCAGTACTTC.

This rearrangement joins TRBV7-6 to TRBJ1-1; D unresolved. Germline values: CDR1 SGHVS, CDR2 FNYEAQ. Trimming stripped 5 bases from V and 0 bases from J, with 16 bases between. The CDR3 is 16 residues long. Here the CDR3 reads CASSLVQALMNTEAFF. CDR3 coding DNA: TGTGCCAGCAGCCTTGTCCAGGCACTCATGAACACTGAAGCTTTCTTT. The full variable domain, completed using reference TRBV7-6 and TRBJ1-1, is GAGVSQSPRYKVTKRGQDVALRCDPISGHVSLYWYRQALGQGPEFLTYFNYEAQQDKSGLPNDRFSAERPEGSISTLTIQRTEQRDSAMYRCASSLVQALMNTEAFFGQGTRLTVV.

The CDR3 loop is CASSLRQGTDTQYF. CDR3 nucleotide sequence: TGTGCCAGTAGCCTCCGACAGGGGACAGATACGCAGTATTTT. The V gene is TRBV19, the J gene TRBJ2-3; 8 nucleotides line up with TRBD1. The junction had 5 bases not matched to a gene; V was cut back by 6 bases and J by 3 bases. Germline lookup yields CDR1 LNHDA and CDR2 SQIVND (reference sequence). This CDR3 spans 14 amino acids.

With respect to this clone: Other nucleotide sequences from this sample produce the same CDR3. This chain uses TRBV5-1 with TRBJ2-1, with 7 nucleotides matching TRBD1. V lost 0 bases and J lost 6; bases outside the gene matches: 0. CDR3 size: 13 residues. Per germline, CDR1 SGHRS and CDR2 YFSETQ. CDR3 loop: CASSLGQGNEQFF. Here the CDR3 DNA reads TGCGCCAGCAGCTTGGGACAGGGCAATGAGCAGTTCTTC.

This clone was observed a few times. The rearrangement joins TRBV30 to TRBJ1-2; D unclear. Germline-derived CDR1 and CDR2 are GTSNPN and SVGIG (reference sequence). CDR3 length equals 12 residues. V was pared by 2 bases and J by 0 bases, with 4 bases between. The CDR3 here is CAWSSANYGYTF. For the CDR3, the DNA is TGTGCCTGGAGTTCCGCTAACTATGGCTACACCTTC.

DNA for the CDR3: TGTGCCAGCAGCCAAGATCGTCTAGCGGGAGGGGGCCTGGAGACCCAGTACTTC. It translates to CASSQDRLAGGGLETQYF. The rearrangement uses TRBV4-2 and TRBJ2-5, with 12 nucleotides matching TRBD2. Germline-derived CDR1 and CDR2 are LGHNA and YNFKEQ. V shed 0 bases, J shed 5 bases, and the junction held 10 bases outside the gene matches. The CDR3 extends over 18 amino acids.

V and J are TRBV18 and TRBJ2-5; D remains ambiguous. With 1 base removed from V and 1 base from J, the gap between germline ends came to 7 bases. The CDR3 is 14 amino acids. Germline V CDR1 and CDR2: KGHSH, LQKENI. The CDR3 protein is CASSPLHGQETQYF. DNA of the CDR3: TGTGCCAGCTCACCACTACACGGCCAAGAGACCCAGTACTTC. The full variable domain, completed using reference TRBV18 and TRBJ2-5, is NAGVMQNPRHLVRRRGQEARLRCSPMKGHSHVYWYRQLPEEGLKFMVYLQKENIIDESGMPKERFSAEFPKEGPSILRIQQVVRGDSAAYFCASSPLHGQETQYFGPGTRLLVL.

The J gene is TRBJ2-7, the V gene TRBV5-5; TRBD1 matches at 7 bases. CDR1 SGHKS and CDR2 YYEKEE come from the germline V gene (reference sequence). The CDR3 length is 18 residues. V gave up 0 bases and J gave up 7 bases; unmatched junction bases: 19. The CDR3 nucleotides are TGTGCCAGCAGCTTGGTCCCGCGACAGGGCTCGGGGAGTCGGGAGCAGTACTTC. It yields the protein CASSLVPRQGSGSREQYF.

This clone was found once. The chain uses TRBV7-8 and TRBJ1-1, with D perhaps TRBD1 (6 bases). The CDR3 consists of 14 residues. Trimming shortened V by 0 bases and J by 3 bases, and 8 bases separated the two germline ends. CDR1 and CDR2 from the germline V gene are SGHVS and FQNEAQ. The CDR3 loop is CASSLAPGDTEAFF. The CDR3 DNA reads TGTGCCAGCAGCTTAGCTCCAGGGGACACTGAAGCTTTCTTT.

The chain links TRBV5-6 to TRBJ2-1; D ambiguous. Per germline, CDR1 SGHDT and CDR2 YYEEEE. V was clipped by 0 bases and J by 7 bases, with 11 bases between them. This CDR3 has 14 residues. Here the CDR3 DNA reads TGTGCCAGCAGCTTGGTGGCGTCTGTTAATGAGCAGTTCTTC. Amino acid sequence: CASSLVASVNEQFF.

This sequence joins TRBV18 and TRBJ2-7; 8 nucleotides match TRBD1. V lost 4 bases and J lost 3; bases outside the gene matches: 8. There are 15 residues in the CDR3. Germline V gene data show CDR1 as KGHSH and CDR2 as LQKENI. CDR3: CASSLTGTGIYEQYF. The CDR3 coding sequence is TGTGCCAGCTCACTTACTGGGACAGGAATCTACGAGCAGTACTTC.

Note on this clone: The same CDR3 can be traced to other DNA sequences in this sample. V and J are TRBV20-1 and TRBJ2-1; the D is unclear. CDR3 length: 10 residues. CDR1 and CDR2 from the germline V gene are DFQATT and SNEGSKA (reference sequence). V was cut by 3 bases and J by 10 bases, with 7 bases left in between. CDR3 loop: CSASLPEQFF. The DNA for the CDR3 is TGCAGTGCTAGTCTCCCCGAGCAGTTCTTC.

Of note for this clone: This sample includes further DNA sequences coding for the same CDR3. The chain uses TRBV5-1 and TRBJ1-1, with a weak D call TRBD1 (5 bases). V lost 8 bases to trimming and J lost 0 bases, with 11 bases between them. Germline-derived CDR1 and CDR2 are SGHRS and YFSETQ. This CDR3 spans 13 amino acids. The CDR3 DNA is TGCGCCAGTAGCAGGGCCATGAACACTGAAGCTTTCTTT. It yields the protein CASSRAMNTEAFF.

A word on this clone: Distinct nucleotide sequences in the sample also encode this CDR3. This chain links TRBV5-1 with TRBJ2-1; weak D call: TRBD2 (6 bases). Germline V CDR1 and CDR2: SGHRS, YFSETQ. The CDR3 is 15 residues long. V lost 0 bases, J lost 3 bases, and 10 bases lay in between. This CDR3 is CASSLGSGDYNEQFF. For the CDR3, the DNA is TGCGCCAGCAGCTTGGGTAGCGGAGACTACAATGAGCAGTTCTTC.

The chain is built from TRBV5-1 and TRBJ1-3; weak D call: TRBD1 (6 bases). Trimming took off 0 bases at V and 6 bases at J, with 10 bases between the two ends. This CDR3 comprises 14 residues. Germline-derived CDR1 and CDR2 are SGHRS and YFSETQ. CDR3 region: CASSLDGGTNTIYF. CDR3 in DNA: TGCGCCAGCAGCTTGGATGGGGGCACAAACACCATATATTTT. The full variable domain, rest sourced from reference TRBV5-1 and TRBJ1-3, is KAGVTQTPRYLIKTRGQQVTLSCSPISGHRSVSWYQQTPGQGLQFLFEYFSETQRNKGNFPGRFSGRQFSNSRSEMNVSTLELGDSALYLCASSLDGGTNTIYFGEGSWLTVV.

On this clone: Other DNA sequences in this sample translate to the same CDR3. This sequence joins TRBV7-3 and TRBJ1-2; D is unclear. The CDR3 totals 13 residues. V was trimmed by 2 bases and J by 4 bases, leaving 8 bases between them. Germline-derived CDR1 and CDR2 are SGHTA and FQGTGA. CDR3 region: CASSLGPSYGYTF. The CDR3 DNA reads TGTGCCAGCAGCTTAGGGCCCTCCTATGGCTACACCTTC.

CDR3 nucleotide sequence: TGTGCCAGCAGCTTAAGTCGGGAACCCTACGAGCAGTACTTC. It yields the protein CASSLSREPYEQYF. V is TRBV11-2 and J is TRBJ2-7; tentatively, D is TRBD2 (5 bases). V was trimmed by 2 bases and J by 2 bases, leaving 10 bases between them. The CDR3 has 14 amino acids. Germline CDR1 SGHAT, CDR2 FQNNGV.

CDR3 nucleotide sequence: TGTGCCAGCAGCTTAGCCGGGACTAGCGGGAGGAATGAGCAGTTCTTC. This gives the protein CASSLAGTSGRNEQFF. The chain employs TRBV7-9 and TRBJ2-1; 15 bases agree with TRBD2. Germline CDR1 and CDR2: SEHNR and FQNEAQ (reference sequence). J lost 7 bases, V lost 0 bases, and 1 base had no gene match. This CDR3 comprises 16 residues.